This T cell receptor beta chain emerged from a study of shared clonotypes between healthy human individuals. Sequencing was performed with immunoSEQ multiplex PCR; in TCRdb, only in-frame clones are kept and a portion is missing. In the table there are approximately 2.4 million clones, around 95% of which are singletons. Donors included only healthy HIV-negative adults lacking recent acute infections or vaccinations. Naive CD45RA+ and memory CD45RA-negative subsets were split from CD4+ cells. Germline loops: CDR1 LNHDA, CDR2 SQIVND (reference sequence). The CDR3 has 12 amino acids. Trimming left V 3 bases short and J 6 bases short, with 6 bases between.

This clonotype originated in a man in his late teens or twenties in good health. Sequenced input: naive CD4+ T cells sorted from blood. Subset denoted: CD45RA+ positively selected. The rearrangement joins TRBV19 to TRBJ1-5, with D uncertain. The chain's CDR3 is CASSILPQPQHF. CDR3 nucleotide sequence: TGTGCCAGTAGTATTCTTCCTCAGCCCCAGCATTTT.